The next 32 T cell receptor beta chains were all read from a single sample in a study of blood T cells in healthy people across ages. The authors ran a second PCR of roughly 7 to 11 cycles using a sample-barcoded 5' primer and a J-beta primer mix. TCRdb fed the 5' RACE reads into MiXCR, producing one record per CDR3 protein. Among some 1.4 million distinct CDR3 sequences listed, 42% were seen once. What was sequenced was blood. The receptor source for this set is a woman between 18 and 29 years old in good health.

The chain has TRBV4-1 and TRBJ2-4; D gene ambiguous. The J call may be wrong; the DNA end is better matched by TRBJ2-7. CDR1 and CDR2 from the germline V gene are MGHRA and YSYEKL. The CDR3 has 15 residues. This CDR3 is CASSQAAFQEPEQYF. The CDR3 DNA reads as TGCGCCAGCAGCCAAGCAGCCTTCCAGGAACCCGAGCAGTACTTC.

This chain uses TRBV7-2 with TRBJ2-7; perhaps TRBD2 as D (6 bases). The CDR3 has 15 amino acids. Germline CDR1 reads SGHTA; CDR2 reads FQGNSA. Between the trimmed V and J ends, which lost 1 base and 3 bases, there was a span of 13 bases. The CDR3 reads CASSLGVADLYEQYF. The CDR3 DNA follows: TGTGCCAGCAGCTTAGGGGTAGCGGACCTCTACGAGCAGTACTTC.

This chain uses TRBV20-1 with TRBJ1-2; D is uncertain. The V gene lost 0 bases and the J gene lost 3 bases, with 11 bases spanning the gap. CDR1 is DFQATT, CDR2 SNEGSKA, per germline (reference sequence). The CDR3 consists of 14 residues. The CDR3 DNA follows: TGCAGTGCTAGAGATTCCCAGCGGGACTATGGCTACACCTTC. Translating gives CSARDSQRDYGYTF.

This clonotype appeared a few times. This chain joins TRBV6-2 or TRBV6-3 and TRBJ2-7; possibly TRBD2 for D (6 bases). Trimming left V 7 bases short and J 7 bases short, with 20 bases between. The CDR3 runs to 14 residues. Per germline, CDR1 MNHEY and CDR2 SVGEGT. The CDR3, as DNA: TGTGCCAGCACGGGGACTTCGACCGGTTGGGAGCAGTACTTC. It specifies CASTGTSTGWEQYF.

This clonotype was counted a few times. Written as DNA, the CDR3 is TGTGCCAGCAGTCCCGACGGCCTTTTATACGAGCAGTACTTC. Its protein product is CASSPDGLLYEQYF. J is TRBJ2-7 and V is TRBV6-6; D is unclear. The CDR3 loop spans 14 amino acids. The V and J ends lost 5 bases and 4 bases respectively, with 15 bases between them. From germline, CDR1 is MNHNY and CDR2 SVGAGI (reference sequence).

A single count supports this clonotype. The rearrangement joins TRBV6-1 to TRBJ1-5; possibly TRBD1 for D (6 bases). CDR3 size: 14 residues. Germline V CDR1 and CDR2: MNHNS, SASEGT. Trimming took off 2 bases at V and 5 bases at J, with 10 bases between the two ends. For the CDR3, the DNA is TGTGCCAGCAGTGAACCCGGACAGTATCAGCCCCAGCATTTT. Encoded protein: CASSEPGQYQPQHF.

J is TRBJ2-7 and V is TRBV5-1; 12 bases fit TRBD2. The CDR3 has 19 amino acids. Germline assignment: CDR1 SGHRS and CDR2 YFSETQ. J was trimmed by 7 bases and V by 4 bases; bases with no gene match: 21. For the CDR3, the DNA is TGCGCCAGCAGCATCCGACCAACTAGCGGGAGGACTGGCCACAATGAGCAGTACTTC. Protein: CASSIRPTSGRTGHNEQYF.

This sequence joins TRBV20-1 and TRBJ2-7, with 11 positions matching TRBD2. CDR3 length equals 14 residues. Per germline, CDR1 DFQATT and CDR2 SNEGSKA (reference sequence). J was trimmed by 1 base and V by 6 bases; bases with no gene match: 5. The CDR3 sequence: CSAPGTSGSYEQYF. For the CDR3, the DNA is TGCAGTGCCCCCGGGACTAGCGGTTCCTACGAGCAGTACTTC.

In this sample, this clonotype turned up once. The rearrangement joins TRBV15 to TRBJ2-1; tentative D call: TRBD2 (6 bases). The CDR3 sequence is 13 residues long. Trimming removed 4 bases at V and 13 bases at J, with 17 bases between. CDR1 LNHNV and CDR2 YYDKDF come from the germline V gene (reference sequence). The CDR3 loop reads CATSTHGGETQFF. In nucleotides, the CDR3 is TGTGCCACCAGCACCCACGGGGGAGAGACCCAGTTCTTC.

This chain links TRBV20-1 with TRBJ2-1; D is ambiguous. CDR3 length equals 11 residues. Germline lookup yields CDR1 DFQATT and CDR2 SNEGSKA (reference sequence). V was clipped by 5 bases and J by 0 bases, with 2 bases between them. CDR3 sequence: CSAFSYNEQFF. CDR3 nucleotides: TGCAGTGCTTTCTCCTACAATGAGCAGTTCTTC.

Only a few counts were recorded for this clonotype. The chain links TRBV6-1 to TRBJ1-1; D call uncertain. CDR1 and CDR2 from the germline V gene are MNHNS and SASEGT. The CDR3 sequence is 14 residues long. With 4 bases removed from V and 4 bases from J, the gap between germline ends came to 13 bases. CDR3 bases: TGTGCCAGCAGTGGCAGGTTTGTGGGCACTGAAGCTTTCTTT. Its protein is CASSGRFVGTEAFF.

This clonotype was seen only once. This chain uses TRBV28 with TRBJ2-7; TRBD2 is a possible D gene (6 bases). Germline V lookup: CDR1 MDHEN, CDR2 SYDVKM. The V end lost 3 bases, the J end lost 3 bases, and 12 bases lay between the germline ends. The CDR3 has 14 amino acids. This chain's CDR3 is CASSFGGTVYEQYF. In nucleotides, the CDR3 is TGTGCCAGCAGTTTCGGAGGGACGGTCTACGAGCAGTACTTC.

The V gene is TRBV10-2, the J gene TRBJ2-7; 8 bases align to TRBD1. CDR3 size: 14 residues. Germline-derived CDR1 and CDR2 are WSHSY and SAAADI. V lost 7 bases and J lost 6; bases outside the gene matches: 11. CDR3 protein: CASKGTGRTSEQYF. Here the CDR3 DNA reads TGCGCCAGCAAAGGGACAGGCCGGACCTCCGAGCAGTACTTC.

The J gene is TRBJ2-5, the V gene TRBV7-9; 10 nucleotides match TRBD2. This CDR3 region has 13 residues. The junction had 4 bases not matched to a gene; V was cut back by 7 bases and J by 5 bases. The germline V gene has CDR1 SEHNR and CDR2 FQNEAQ (reference sequence). This CDR3 reads CASKAGGRETQYF. The CDR3 DNA reads TGTGCCAGCAAAGCGGGAGGGCGTGAGACCCAGTACTTC.

The chain uses TRBV4-1 and TRBJ2-1; maybe TRBD2 (5 bases). CDR1 is MGHRA, CDR2 YSYEKL, per germline. The CDR3 spans 16 residues. Trimming stripped 1 base from V and 4 bases from J, with 14 bases between. The CDR3 region is CASSQVTSGPYNEQFF. The CDR3 bases are TGCGCCAGCAGCCAAGTTACCAGCGGACCGTACAATGAGCAGTTCTTC.

This clonotype has a handful of counts. The chain uses TRBV3-1 and TRBJ1-6; D gene uncertain. Trimming took 1 base from V and 10 from J, leaving 5 bases between them. The CDR3 totals 12 residues. Per the germline V gene, CDR1 is LGHDT and CDR2 is YNNKEL (reference sequence). CDR3 nucleotides: TGTGCCAGCAGCCAAGGTGAATCACCCCTCCACTTT. Protein product: CASSQGESPLHF.

This chain links TRBV7-9 with TRBJ1-2, with TRBD1 identical over 8 bases. There are 15 residues in the CDR3. CDR1 and CDR2 (germline): SEHNR, FQNEAQ (reference sequence). V was clipped by 5 bases and J by 4 bases; unmatched bases: 9. The CDR3 reads CASSARTGRGYGYTF. For the CDR3, the DNA is TGTGCCAGCAGCGCTCGGACAGGGCGGGGCTATGGCTACACCTTC.

For this clonotype: The junction and the germline gene differ at one end; a read error may be behind it. The V call is TRBV7-2, the J call TRBJ2-1; D remains unclear. In germline, CDR1 is SGHTA, CDR2 FQGNSA. This CDR3 is built from 15 residues. The CDR3 is CASSLLQSSYNGQFF. In nucleotides, the CDR3 is TGTGCCAGCAGCTTACTACAGAGCTCCTACAATGGGCAGTTCTTC.

This clonotype was seen a few times. This sequence joins TRBV29-1 and TRBJ1-2, with D unresolved. CDR1 is SQVTM and CDR2 is ANQGSEA in the germline V gene. The CDR3 extends over 14 amino acids. The germline V and J ends were trimmed by 1 base and 0 bases, with 9 bases remaining between them. CDR3 sequence reads: CSVEAGRTNYGYTF. CDR3 in DNA: TGCAGCGTTGAAGCGGGTAGAACTAACTATGGCTACACCTTC.

Only one count was recorded for this clonotype. The DNA for the CDR3 is TGTGCCAGCAGGTTAGAGACCCTAGGGGGACAGCAGTACTTC. This translates into CASRLETLGGQQYF. The chain combines TRBV28 with TRBJ2-5; 7 bases match TRBD1. J gave up 11 bases and V 6 bases, and 15 bases lay outside the gene matches. Germline V gene lookup returns CDR1 MDHEN and CDR2 SYDVKM. The length of the CDR3 is 14 residues.

This clonotype was seen more than once but under ten times. The gene calls are TRBV4-2 and TRBJ1-6, with D unresolved. In germline, CDR1 is LGHNA, CDR2 YNFKEQ. The CDR3 has 16 residues. Trimming took off 0 bases at V and 7 bases at J, with 13 bases between the two ends. The CDR3 here is CASSQDHPDTNSPLHF. CDR3 nucleotide sequence: TGTGCCAGCAGCCAAGATCACCCGGATACCAATTCACCCCTCCACTTT.

The chain combines TRBV6-5 with TRBJ2-7; D is perhaps TRBD1 (6 bases). The germline CDR1 and CDR2 sequences are MNHEY and SVGAGI. V lost 6 bases and J lost 2, with 14 bases in between. The CDR3 sequence is 14 residues long. The CDR3, as DNA: TGTGCCAGCAGGTTTGACAGGTATCCCTACGAGCAGTACTTC. Its translation is CASRFDRYPYEQYF.

In this sample, this clonotype turned up once. The CDR3 DNA sequence: TGTGCCAGCAGCAGACTGGACAGTAGCTCCTACGAGCAGTACTTC. Residues: CASSRLDSSSYEQYF. The chain recombines TRBV9 with TRBJ2-7; TRBD1 might be the D (6 bases). V lost 4 bases to trimming and J lost 0 bases, with 14 bases between them. CDR1 and CDR2 (germline): SGDLS, YYNGEE. The CDR3 sequence is 15 residues long.

J is TRBJ2-3 and V is TRBV6-1; the match to TRBD2 covers 8 bases. The V gene end was trimmed by 8 bases and the J gene end by 0 bases; junction bases not matched to a gene: 7. The CDR3 has 15 amino acids. Germline V gene lookup returns CDR1 MNHNS and CDR2 SASEGT. The DNA for the CDR3 is TGTGCCAGCGTCAGCGGGGGATCTAGCACAGATACGCAGTATTTT. Translation gives CASVSGGSSTDTQYF.

The chain couples TRBV10-3 to TRBJ1-1; the D gene is possibly TRBD1 (5 bases). The CDR3 is 14 residues long. Germline CDR1 reads ENHRY; CDR2 reads SYGVKD. V was pared by 0 bases and J by 10 bases, with 15 bases between. This CDR3 is CAISESDNQRLAFF. The CDR3 nucleotides read TGTGCCATCAGTGAGTCGGACAACCAACGCTTAGCTTTCTTT.

This clonotype was counted only a few times. This chain joins TRBV3-1 and TRBJ2-7; either TRBD1 or TRBD2 may supply D (5 bases each). Per germline, CDR1 LGHDT and CDR2 YNNKEL (reference sequence). V dropped 0 bases and J dropped 7 bases, with 19 bases sitting between them. The CDR3 runs to 16 residues. The CDR3 DNA follows: TGTGCCAGCAGCCAAGAGGGGGTTTACCTATTCAATGAGCAGTACTTC. Protein product: CASSQEGVYLFNEQYF.

The chain carries TRBV11-2 and TRBJ2-5, with D unresolved. V lost 3 bases, J lost 5 bases, and 10 bases lay in between. This CDR3 has 13 amino acids. Germline CDR1 SGHAT, CDR2 FQNNGV. The CDR3 coding sequence is TGTGCCAGCAGCTTTAAGAGGTGGGAGACCCAGTACTTC. Translation: CASSFKRWETQYF.

This clonotype was seen a handful of times. V usage is TRBV7-2 and J usage is TRBJ2-1; D may correspond to TRBD1 or TRBD2 (5 bases each). Germline V gene data show CDR1 as SGHTA and CDR2 as FQGNSA. This CDR3 region has 13 residues. V was pared by 2 bases and J by 13 bases, with 15 bases between. The CDR3 nucleotides read TGTGCCAGCAGCTTATCTAGGGGAGAACCCCAGTTCTTC. It yields the protein CASSLSRGEPQFF.

The rearrangement joins TRBV25-1 to TRBJ2-1; D could derive from TRBD1 or TRBD2 (5 bases each). V dropped 3 bases and J dropped 6 bases, with 21 bases sitting between them. Germline CDR1 MGHDK, CDR2 SYGVNS. The CDR3 runs 17 residues. The CDR3: CASSDRFGAPAGNEQFF. DNA of the CDR3: TGTGCCAGCAGTGATAGGTTCGGGGCCCCGGCGGGCAATGAGCAGTTCTTC.

The chain is built from TRBV29-1 and TRBJ2-2, with D unclear. The CDR3 runs to 11 residues. The ends were cut back, 7 bases at V and 6 bases at J, with 9 bases in the middle. The V gene's germline CDR1 is SQVTM and CDR2 ANQGSEA. CDR3 residues: CSGYISGELFF. Written as DNA, the CDR3 is TGCAGCGGCTATATCTCCGGGGAGCTGTTTTTT.

The chain links TRBV7-9 to TRBJ1-2; D possibly corresponds to TRBD1 (5 bases). Trimming shortened V by 1 base and J by 11 bases, and 11 bases separated the two germline ends. The CDR3 has 12 amino acids. Germline CDR1 and CDR2: SEHNR and FQNEAQ (reference sequence). CDR3 DNA sequence: TGTGCCAGCAGCTTAGAGGGACTACTTTACACCTTC. Residues: CASSLEGLLYTF.

The rearrangement links TRBV5-6 to TRBJ2-1; D may be TRBD1 (5 bases). Per germline, CDR1 SGHDT and CDR2 YYEEEE. The germline V and J ends were trimmed by 0 bases and 13 bases, with 23 bases remaining between them. CDR3 length: 16 amino acids. CDR3 DNA sequence: TGTGCCAGCAGCTTGGGCTCATTTAGCTGGGGCGAGGACCAGTTCTTC. Translated, it gives CASSLGSFSWGEDQFF.